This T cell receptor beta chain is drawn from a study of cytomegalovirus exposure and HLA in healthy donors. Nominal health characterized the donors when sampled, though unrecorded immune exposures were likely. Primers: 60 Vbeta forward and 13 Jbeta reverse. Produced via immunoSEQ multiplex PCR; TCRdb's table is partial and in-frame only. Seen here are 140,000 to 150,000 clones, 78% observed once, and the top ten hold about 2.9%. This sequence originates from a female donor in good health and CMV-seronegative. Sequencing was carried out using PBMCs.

The CDR3 spells CASSHDLMSSYEQYF. CDR3 bases: TGTGCCAGCAGCCATGACTTGATGAGCTCCTACGAGCAGTACTTC. V and J are TRBV11-2 and TRBJ2-7; D uncertain. Trimming removed 5 bases at V and 0 bases at J, with 14 bases between. This CDR3 has 15 amino acids. Per the germline V gene, CDR1 is SGHAT and CDR2 is FQNNGV.